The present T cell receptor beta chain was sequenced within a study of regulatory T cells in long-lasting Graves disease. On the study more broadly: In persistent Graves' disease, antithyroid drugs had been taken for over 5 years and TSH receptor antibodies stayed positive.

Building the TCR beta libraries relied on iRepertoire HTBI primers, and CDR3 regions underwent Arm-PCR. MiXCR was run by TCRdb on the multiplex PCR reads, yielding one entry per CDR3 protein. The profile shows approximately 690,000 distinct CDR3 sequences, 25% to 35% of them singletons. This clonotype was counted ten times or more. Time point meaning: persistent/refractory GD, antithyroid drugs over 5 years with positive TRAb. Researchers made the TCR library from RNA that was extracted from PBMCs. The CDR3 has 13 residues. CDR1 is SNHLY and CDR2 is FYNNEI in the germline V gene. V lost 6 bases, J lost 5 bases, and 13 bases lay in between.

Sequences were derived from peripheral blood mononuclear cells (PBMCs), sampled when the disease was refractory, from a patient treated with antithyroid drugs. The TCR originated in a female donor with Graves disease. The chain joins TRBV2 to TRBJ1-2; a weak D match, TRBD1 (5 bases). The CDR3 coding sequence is TGTGCCAGCAGAGCCGGGACGGAATATGGCTACACCTTC. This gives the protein CASRAGTEYGYTF. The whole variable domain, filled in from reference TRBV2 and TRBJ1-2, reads EPEVTQTPSHQVTQMGQEVILRCVPISNHLYFYWYRQILGQKVEFLVSFYNNEISEKSEIFDDQFSVERPDGSNFTLKIRSTKLEDSAMYFCASRAGTEYGYTFGSGTRLTVV.